The sequence of this TCR beta chain was determined in a study of blood T cell repertoires in COVID-19. At the level of the study: The United States, Italy and Spain provided the acute and convalescent COVID-19 samples. The analysed material was cDNA or gDNA that came from T cells, B-cell-depleted T cells, or PBMCs.

The authors' processing: The assay estimated nucleated cells by amplifying reference gene primers. Assay: immunoSEQ multiplex PCR; the TCRdb copy retains only in-frame clones and omits some. That table supplies the V and J calls and clone size; D and trimming were determined from the DNA. The sample has around 30,000 clones, around 75% seen once. Germline V gene lookup returns CDR1 SGHDN and CDR2 FVKESK. J lost 1 base, V lost 4 bases, and 6 bases had no gene match. The CDR3 covers 16 residues. V usage is TRBV14 and J usage is TRBJ2-5; 10 nucleotides agree with TRBD2. The TCR sequence derives from a man older than 75 with active or convalescent COVID-19. Sequenced material: peripheral blood. The CDR3 reads CASSRLAGVFQETQYF. The CDR3 nucleotides are TGTGCCAGCAGCCGCCTAGCGGGAGTGTTCCAAGAGACCCAGTACTTC. Complete variable domain (other parts from reference TRBV14 and TRBJ2-5): EAGVTQFPSHSVIEKGQTVTLRCDPISGHDNLYWYRRVMGKEIKFLLHFVKESKQDESGMPNNRFLAERTGGTYSTLKVQPAELEDSGVYFCASSRLAGVFQETQYFGPGTRLLVL.